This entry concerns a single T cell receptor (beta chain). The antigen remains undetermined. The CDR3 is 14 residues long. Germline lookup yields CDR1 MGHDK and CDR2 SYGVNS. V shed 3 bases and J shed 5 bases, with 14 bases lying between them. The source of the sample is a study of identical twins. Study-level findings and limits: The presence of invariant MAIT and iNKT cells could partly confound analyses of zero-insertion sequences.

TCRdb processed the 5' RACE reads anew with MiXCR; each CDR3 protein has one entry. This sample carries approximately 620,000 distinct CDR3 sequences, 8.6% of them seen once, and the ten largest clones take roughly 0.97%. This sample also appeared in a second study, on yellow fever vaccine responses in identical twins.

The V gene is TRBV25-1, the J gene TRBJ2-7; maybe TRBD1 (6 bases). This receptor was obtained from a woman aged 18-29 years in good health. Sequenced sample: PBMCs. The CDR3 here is CASSDRTGRHEQYF. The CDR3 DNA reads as TGTGCCAGCAGTGATCGTACAGGGCGCCACGAGCAGTACTTC.